This T cell receptor (beta chain) comes out of a study of T cells in Graves' hyperthyroidism and ophthalmopathy. TCR beta CDR3 regions were amplified from RNA. The TCR CDR3 was amplified in a first-round RT-PCR using the HTBI primer set. TCRdb re-called the multiplex PCR reads through MiXCR, storing one row per CDR3 protein. The data show 300,000 to 350,000 distinct CDR3 sequences, about 15% seen once. V lost 6 bases and J lost 5; bases outside the gene matches: 21. Germline V gene lookup returns CDR1 LNHNV and CDR2 YYDKDF (reference sequence). The CDR3 spans 18 residues. The table lists this clonotype with a few counts.

The sample consisted of blood. This receptor was taken from a woman aged 25 to 39 with Graves' hyperthyroidism. The J gene is TRBJ1-2, the V gene TRBV15; TRBD1 matches 7 bases. In DNA, the CDR3 is TGTGCCACCAGAAGCTCAAGTGGCGGACAGGTCTTCCCATATGGCTACACCTTC. Its translation: CATRSSSGGQVFPYGYTF.